The sequence of this T cell receptor (delta chain) was determined in a study of gamma-delta chains in newborns, infants, children. Overall study context: Innate gammadelta T cells reportedly expand polyclonally right after birth, driven by microbial exposure, per the title.

V lost 0 bases and J lost 2; bases outside the gene matches: 9. The CDR3 has 18 amino acids. In germline, CDR1 is GEAIGNYY, CDR2 EKD. This clone rates as medium-sized. TCRdb re-called clones from the reads using CATT. In the table there are 6,500 to 8,000 delta-chain clones, 11% of which are singletons. The chain recombines TRDV2 with TRDJ1, with TRDD3 identical over 12 bases. The clonotype comes from a child who was a newborn, infant or young child, either healthy, febrile or measles-vaccinated (not recorded which). The sequencing input was blood. CDR3 sequence (DNA): TGTGCCTGTGACACCGGTACCCTACTGGGGGATACAACCGATAAACTCATCTTT. Its protein is CACDTGTLLGDTTDKLIF.